Below are 6 T cell receptor beta chains sequenced from a single sample in a study of a mutant IDH1 vaccine in newly diagnosed glioma. Clones were sequenced by immunoSEQ multiplex PCR, and TCRdb holds only the in-frame ones, with some missing. The sample lists about 50,000 clones, about 92% occurring once. These receptors have no identified antigens. Time point given: week 35, safety follow-up. Topical imiquimod accompanied each vaccine dose, which consisted of 300 ug of mutant IDH1 20-mer peptide. This specimen was PBMCs, taken from a glioma patient whose treatment included an IDH1 peptide vaccine. The receptors were sampled from a man aged 50-60 years with glioma.

The chain joins TRBV6-5 to TRBJ2-7, with D maybe TRBD2 (6 bases). Deletions cut 6 bases from V and 0 bases from J, with 12 bases between. The CDR3 loop spans 14 amino acids. From germline, CDR1 is MNHEY and CDR2 SVGAGI. The CDR3 coding sequence is TGTGCCAGCAGCAGAGGAGGGAGCTCCTACGAGCAGTACTTC. Its translation is CASSRGGSSYEQYF.

The V and J genes are TRBV7-2 and TRBJ2-7; 11 positions match TRBD2. Germline CDR1 reads SGHTA; CDR2 reads FQGNSA. This CDR3 spans 17 amino acids. J was trimmed by 0 bases and V by 4 bases; bases with no gene match: 8. CDR3 sequence reads: CASSWVLAGDLSYEQYF. The CDR3 DNA is TGTGCCAGCAGCTGGGTACTAGCGGGGGACCTCTCCTACGAGCAGTACTTC.

The rearrangement links TRBV9 to TRBJ2-7; a weak D match, TRBD2 (5 bases). This CDR3 has 17 residues. With 0 bases removed from V and 4 bases from J, the gap between germline ends came to 20 bases. CDR1 SGDLS and CDR2 YYNGEE come from the germline V gene. The DNA for the CDR3 is TGTGCCAGCAGCGTAGGGTTTGCGGGTCACAAACCTTACGAGCAGTACTTC. Encoded protein: CASSVGFAGHKPYEQYF.

This chain connects TRBV19 to TRBJ2-4; no clear D. There are 15 residues in the CDR3. Trimming stripped 5 bases from V and 2 bases from J, with 13 bases between. Germline-derived CDR1 and CDR2 are LNHDA and SQIVND (reference sequence). CDR3 loop: CASSPVGLTKNIQYF. For the CDR3, the DNA is TGTGCCAGTAGTCCCGTCGGCTTAACCAAAAACATTCAGTACTTC.

The V and J genes are TRBV12-5 and TRBJ2-1; no definite D call. V was shortened by 1 base and J by 6 bases, with 1 base between the two germline ends. The length of the CDR3 is 11 residues. Germline V gene sequence: CDR1 LGHNT, CDR2 FRNRAP. DNA of the CDR3: TGTGCTAGTGGTTTGGGCAATGAGCAGTTCTTC. The encoded protein is CASGLGNEQFF. Complete variable domain (other parts from reference TRBV12-5 and TRBJ2-1): DARVTQTPRHKVTEMGQEVTMRCQPILGHNTVFWYRQTMMQGLELLAYFRNRAPLDDSGMPKDRFSAEMPDATLATLKIQPSEPRDSAVYFCASGLGNEQFFGPGTRLTVL.

This clone was observed once. The chain carries TRBV4-1 and TRBJ2-7; TRBD2 agrees at 8 bases. Germline assignment: CDR1 MGHRA and CDR2 YSYEKL. V was clipped by 4 bases and J by 0 bases; unmatched bases: 8. The CDR3 spans 16 residues. CDR3 nucleotides: TGCGCCAGCAGCCCCCCGGGAGGGGAAAACTCCTACGAGCAGTACTTC. This sequence encodes CASSPPGGENSYEQYF.